The text below deals with one T cell receptor (beta chain). There is no known antigen for this receptor. Per-base quality was not reported, and no clone a single base away is much larger than it. The data are from a study of blood T cell repertoires in COVID-19 (dated by TCRdb to 2020 to 2022). Regarding the complete study: Samples from collaborators originated in the United States, Italy and Spain and spanned both the acute and convalescent phases of COVID-19. The dataset comprised deeply sampled blood TCRbeta repertoires from subjects exposed to, actively infected with, or recovered from COVID-19. Samples were obtained from the ongoing ImmuneRACE study (first 160 participants) and from about 1,300 subjects provided by 6 global collaborators. Where HLA class I and class II types were available, the types were taken from metadata supplied by the sample provider, not from assay-based typing. The material from the prospective study consisted of cDNA or gDNA derived from T cells, B-cell-depleted T cells, or PBMCs. A freely available public database, intended as a resource for researchers studying the immune response to SARS-CoV-2, is where the repertoires were released. A de-identified subject ID, COVID-19 status, age in years and sex were almost always included in the sample metadata.

From the cysteine through the phenylalanine, the CDR3 covers 13 amino acids. The kept DNA is CDR3 alone, 39 bases in frame from the first base. CDR1 and CDR2 are read off the germline V gene as WSHSY and SAAADI. Trimming leaves V shorter by 6 bases and J shorter by 4 bases, with the junction holding 3 bases beyond the gene matches. On the study overall, not on this receptor specifically: The amount of clinical and demographic metadata varied by source and participant and was provided uncurated.

Each collaborating institution followed its own protocols to collect whole blood in K2EDTA tubes. Collaborator samples were shipped for TCRbeta analysis as frozen whole blood, isolated PBMCs, or DNA extracted from either sample type. TCRbeta CDR3 regions were amplified from genomic DNA using the immunoSEQ Assay, a bias-controlled multiplex PCR. The study's processing was this. Nucleated cell counts per sample were estimated from amplification of reference gene primers within the assay. To quantify the absolute abundance of each unique TCRbeta CDR3 rearrangement, sequence reads were collapsed and filtered. For each sample, productive Simpson clonality was calculated by taking the square root of Simpson's diversity index across productive rearrangements. Entries here come from immuneACCESS through TCRdb and include only in-frame sequences with V and J called. Some clones fail to appear in such tables; in the studies checked, an unresolved V gene covers under half of the shortfall, and the cause of the remainder is unknown. Clone size and V and J calls were adopted from that table, with D and trimming inferred from the DNA. The sample profile shows about 240,000 clones; 82% of them were found once. The ten largest clones add up to around 12% of the sample.

The sample was peripheral blood. The sequence is built from TRBV10-2 and TRBJ2-3, with 8 bases matching TRBD1. The receptor's source is a woman aged 60-75 years with active or convalescent COVID-19. In nucleotide form, the sequence is TGCGCCAGCAGAGGACAGGGAGCAGATACGCAGTATTTT. It codes for CASRGQGADTQYF.